The 9 T cell receptor beta chains given below trace back to one sample, sequenced in a study of T cells after yellow fever vaccination. TCRdb used MiXCR to reprocess the 5' RACE reads, holding one entry per CDR3 protein. The sample includes about 550,000 distinct CDR3 sequences, 15% to 20% seen only once; the top ten take around 15%. The sample in question was PBMCs, obtained 15 days after the yellow fever booster vaccination. The receptor source for this set is a man in his thirties or forties who received the YFV17D yellow fever vaccine.

V usage is TRBV10-3 and J usage is TRBJ2-1, with a tentative D call TRBD2 (6 bases). The V and J ends lost 2 bases and 2 bases respectively, with 10 bases between them. Germline V lookup: CDR1 ENHRY, CDR2 SYGVKD. This CDR3 comprises 15 residues. The CDR3 region has the DNA TGTGCCATCAGTGAGGGCGGGAACACCTACAATGAGCAGTTCTTC. Its protein product is CAISEGGNTYNEQFF.

The rearrangement uses TRBV6-5 and TRBJ2-5, with 7 bases that match TRBD2. Losses at the gene ends were 6 bases for V and 10 bases for J; bases not matched to a gene: 5. Germline V CDR1 and CDR2: MNHEY, SVGAGI. The CDR3 is made up of 11 amino acids. CDR3 DNA: TGTGCCAGCAGCTCTGGGGGGGGCCAGTACTTC. Amino acids: CASSSGGGQYF.

This clonotype was recorded a few times. The V call is TRBV6-4, the J call TRBJ2-3; D is perhaps TRBD2 (6 bases). V lost 0 bases, J lost 5 bases, and 12 bases lay in between. Germline V gene sequence: CDR1 MRHNA, CDR2 SNTAGT. This CDR3 has 15 amino acids. Written as DNA, the CDR3 is TGTGCCAGCAGTGACTCGGGCCTAGCGATAGATACGCAGTATTTT. Amino acid sequence: CASSDSGLAIDTQYF.

The genes are TRBV5-1 and TRBJ2-5, with TRBD2 matching over 10 bases. Losses at the gene ends were 1 base for V and 5 bases for J; bases not matched to a gene: 5. The germline CDR1 and CDR2 sequences are SGHRS and YFSETQ. This CDR3 contains 15 residues. The CDR3: CASSLFTSGTETQYF. In DNA form, the CDR3 reads TGCGCCAGCAGCTTGTTCACTAGCGGGACGGAGACCCAGTACTTC.

In this sample, this clonotype turned up a few times. The V and J genes are TRBV6-2 or TRBV6-3 and TRBJ2-1, with 8 bases aligning to TRBD1. Germline V gene data show CDR1 as MNHEY and CDR2 as SVGEGT. CDR3 length: 12 residues. V lost 6 bases, J lost 7 bases, and 2 bases stayed unmatched. The DNA for the CDR3 is TGTGCCAGCAGCCGACAGGGGAATGAGCAGTTCTTC. It yields the protein CASSRQGNEQFF.

The rearrangement uses TRBV10-3 and TRBJ1-1, with 7 positions matching TRBD1. The CDR3 contains 13 residues. Germline loops: CDR1 ENHRY, CDR2 SYGVKD. The V segment lost 4 bases and the J segment 1 base; nucleotides outside the gene matches: 0. The CDR3 DNA reads as TGTGCCATCAGTGGGACAGGGAACACTGAAGCTTTCTTT. Translating it yields CAISGTGNTEAFF.

DNA of the CDR3: TGTGCCAGCAGTTACTCGGAACAGTCACGTTACGAGCAGTACTTC. Its translation: CASSYSEQSRYEQYF. The V and J genes are TRBV6-5 and TRBJ2-7, with no clear D. The CDR3 runs to 15 residues. CDR1 and CDR2 (germline): MNHEY, SVGAGI. The V gene lost 0 bases and the J gene lost 4 bases, with 13 bases spanning the gap.

This clonotype was counted many times. The V and J genes are TRBV5-1 and TRBJ2-1; 10 bases are shared with TRBD1. Germline CDR1 reads SGHRS; CDR2 reads YFSETQ. Germline trimming cut 4 bases from V and 2 bases from J; bases unmatched to any gene: 3. The CDR3 is 15 residues long. The CDR3 reads CASSATGGAYNEQFF. Here the CDR3 DNA reads TGCGCCAGCAGCGCGACAGGGGGCGCCTACAATGAGCAGTTCTTC.

This clonotype turned up a few times. The chain combines TRBV20-1 with TRBJ2-5; TRBD2 matches at 7 bases. The CDR3 covers 15 residues. V shed 6 bases and J 5 bases; nucleotides not matched to a gene: 15. Germline CDR1 is DFQATT and CDR2 is SNEGSKA (reference sequence). CDR3 region: CSAVDLAEREETQYF. The CDR3 bases are TGCAGTGCCGTAGACCTAGCGGAGCGAGAGGAGACCCAGTACTTC.